Listed below are T cell receptor beta chains from one sample, sequenced in a study of vaccination effects on CD4 cells after COVID-19. TCRdb's copy holds only in-frame clones and misses some; the assay was immunoSEQ multiplex PCR. Of some 68,000 clones detected, 75% to 85% appear once; the ten largest clones hold 9% to 15%. Their specific antigens are unknown. Sequenced material: CD4+ T cells from PBMCs cultured with SARS-CoV-2 spike peptides, taken before COVID-19 vaccination. The source is a human donor who received a COVID-19 vaccine. Each CDR3 is given with its conserved first and last residue. The D gene is left open where the match is weak. Expanded clones get a size class; other rows say once, few or many, or leave the size out.

len,abundance,d_gene,v_gene,j_gene,CDR3aa,CDR3nt
12,NA,TRBD1,TRBV12-3/TRBV12-4,TRBJ1-2,CASSEGTVYYTF,TGTGCCAGCAGTGAAGGGACAGTCTACTACACCTTC
16,NA,TRBD1,TRBV24-1,TRBJ2-5,CATSDSKTGGQETQYF,TGTGCCACCAGTGATTCGAAGACAGGGGGCCAAGAGACCCAGTACTTC
18,few,TRBD2,TRBV3-1/TRBV3-2,TRBJ2-5,CASSHKGGASGGRETQYF,TGTGCCAGCAGCCACAAAGGAGGGGCTAGCGGGGGCCGGGAGACCCAGTACTTC
15,NA,NA,TRBV27,TRBJ1-4,CASSSRVGSGEKLFF,TGTGCCAGCAGTTCGCGGGTCGGCAGCGGTGAAAAACTGTTTTTT
15,NA,NA,TRBV5-1,TRBJ2-2,CASSLRSGDTGELFF,TGCGCCAGCAGCTTGAGATCAGGGGACACCGGGGAGCTGTTTTTT
16,few,NA,TRBV7-2,TRBJ1-6,CASSFLTFAYNSPLHF,TGTGCCAGCAGCTTTTTAACGTTCGCCTATAATTCACCCCTCCACTTT
16,NA,TRBD1,TRBV24-1,TRBJ1-1,CATSGTGESMNTEAFF,TGTGCCACCAGCGGGACAGGGGAATCCATGAACACTGAAGCTTTCTTT
13,NA,NA,TRBV7-2,TRBJ1-6,CASSLVGQIPLHF,TGTGCCAGCAGCTTAGTAGGCCAGATCCCCCTCCACTTT
13,NA,NA,TRBV12-3/TRBV12-4,TRBJ2-2,CASSPANTGELFF,TGTGCCAGCAGTCCGGCGAACACCGGGGAGCTGTTTTTT
15,NA,NA,TRBV5-1,TRBJ2-3,CASSPGQQGTDTQYF,TGCGCCAGCAGCCCTGGACAACAAGGCACAGATACGCAGTATTTT
14,NA,NA,TRBV5-1,TRBJ2-4,CASSTPDSGNIQYF,TGCGCCAGCAGCACACCTGACTCGGGGAACATTCAGTACTTC
18,NA,TRBD2,TRBV9,TRBJ2-3,CASSPGLAGGPSTDTQYF,TGTGCCAGCAGTCCCGGACTAGCGGGGGGTCCAAGCACAGATACGCAGTATTTT
16,NA,NA,TRBV7-2,TRBJ1-4,CASSSNRGITNEKLFF,TGTGCCAGCAGCTCCAACCGGGGGATCACTAATGAAAAACTGTTTTTT
12,NA,NA,TRBV4-3,TRBJ1-2,CASSSGREGYTF,TGCGCCAGCAGCTCTGGTCGGGAGGGCTACACCTTC
15,NA,NA,TRBV30,TRBJ1-3,CAWSVVRFSGNTIYF,TGTGCCTGGAGTGTAGTTAGGTTCTCTGGAAACACCATATATTTT
14,few,NA,TRBV5-6,TRBJ1-1,CASSLQGRDTEAFF,TGTGCCAGCAGCTTGCAGGGTCGCGACACTGAAGCTTTCTTT
12,NA,NA,TRBV2,TRBJ1-2,CASRRENYGYTF,TGTGCCTCCCGAAGGGAAAACTATGGCTACACCTTC
13,NA,NA,TRBV12-3/TRBV12-4,TRBJ1-1,CASGSQKNTEAFF,TGTGCCAGTGGGTCCCAAAAGAACACTGAAGCTTTCTTT
17,few,TRBD1,TRBV2,TRBJ1-5,CASSVGQGLNSNQPQHF,TGTGCCAGCAGTGTCGGACAGGGTCTTAATAGCAATCAGCCCCAGCATTTT
14,NA,TRBD2,TRBV10-3,TRBJ2-3,CATTAGAGVDTQYF,TGTGCCACCACAGCGGGGGCTGGGGTAGATACGCAGTATTTT